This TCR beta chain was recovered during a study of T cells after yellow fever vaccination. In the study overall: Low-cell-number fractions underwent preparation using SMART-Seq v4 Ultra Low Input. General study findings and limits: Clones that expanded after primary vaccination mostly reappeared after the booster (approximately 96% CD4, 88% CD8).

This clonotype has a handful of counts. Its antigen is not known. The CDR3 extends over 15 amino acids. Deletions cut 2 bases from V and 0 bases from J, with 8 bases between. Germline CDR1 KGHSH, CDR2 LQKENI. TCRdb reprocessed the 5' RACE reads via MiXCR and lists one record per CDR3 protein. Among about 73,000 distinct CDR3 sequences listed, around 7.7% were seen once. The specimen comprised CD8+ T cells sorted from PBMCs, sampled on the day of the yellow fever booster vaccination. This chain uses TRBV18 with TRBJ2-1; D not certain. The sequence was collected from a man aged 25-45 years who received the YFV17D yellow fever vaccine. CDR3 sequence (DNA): TGTGCCAGCTCACCAAGGTTTAGCTCCTACAATGAGCAGTTCTTC. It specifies CASSPRFSSYNEQFF.